This T cell receptor beta chain emerged from a study of cytomegalovirus exposure and HLA in healthy donors. Whole-study results and caveats: Available immune exposure information covered CMV serostatus only.

The PCR had 60 Vbeta and 13 Jbeta primers. Generated by immunoSEQ multiplex PCR, the TCRdb table keeps only in-frame clones and is missing some. The sample lists about 120,000 clones; around 80% were seen once. Turning to this clone: Its antigen is still unknown.

The CDR3 runs 15 residues. V lost 6 bases to trimming and J lost 4 bases; unmatched junction nucleotides: 8. Germline CDR1 reads LNHDA; CDR2 reads SQIVND (reference sequence). Sequences were obtained from PBMCs. The TCR sequence derives from a middle-aged man in good health and CMV-seronegative. This chain joins TRBV19 and TRBJ1-5; 8 bases match TRBD1. The CDR3 bases are TGTGCCAGTAGCCGAGGACAGGGATGGAATCAGCCCCAGCATTTT. Translated, it gives CASSRGQGWNQPQHF.